This record covers a single TCR beta chain. In its sample, this clone was seen once. The clone's antigen remains unknown. No base quality values were provided; no much bigger clone lies one nucleotide off. The sample has other DNA sequences that encode this CDR3 too. This sample is part of a study of blood T cell repertoires in COVID-19 (dated by TCRdb to 2020 to 2021). Study-wide context: Samples covering the acute and convalescent phases of COVID-19 were provided by collaborators in the United States, Italy and Spain. The prospective study material was composed of cDNA or gDNA derived from T cells, B-cell-depleted T cells, or PBMCs. Deeply sampled blood TCRbeta repertoires from subjects exposed to, actively infected with, or recovered from COVID-19 were included in the dataset. A freely available public database, intended as a resource for researchers studying the immune response to SARS-CoV-2, is where the repertoires were released. Samples came from the ongoing ImmuneRACE study (first 160 participants) plus 1,254 subjects from 6 global collaborators. A de-identified subject ID, COVID-19 status, age in years and sex were almost always included in the sample metadata. Where HLA class I and class II types were available, the types were taken from metadata supplied by the sample provider, not from assay-based typing.

The full study reports these points: The quantity of clinical and demographic metadata differed by source and by participant and was supplied without curation.

The immunoSEQ Assay, a bias-controlled multiplex PCR, was used to amplify TCRbeta CDR3 regions from genomic DNA. The original methods were these. The number of nucleated cells in each sample was estimated by amplification of reference gene primers within the assay. To quantify the absolute abundance of each unique TCRbeta CDR3 rearrangement, sequence reads were collapsed and filtered. For each sample, productive Simpson clonality was calculated as the square root of Simpson's diversity index across productive rearrangements. What TCRdb holds here is the immuneACCESS table cut down to in-frame rearrangements. Part of the clones is not present; checked against another copy, under half of the missing clones reflect an unresolved V gene, and the others are unexplained. V, J and clone size are those of that table, while D and trimming were read from the DNA. The sample contains about 460,000 clones, approximately 91% of them found a single time. 6.5% to 8.5% of the sample is held by the ten biggest clonotypes.

Participants in the prospective study were aged roughly 18 to 89 years, lived in some 24 United States geographic areas, and enrolled through a virtual design. In the prospective study, participants were assigned to cohorts based on the clinical history participants reported in a screening survey and a study questionnaire. Recovered participants in ImmuneRACE Cohort 3 were defined by two consecutive negative NP/OP PCR tests, clearance by a healthcare professional, or resolution of symptoms. Each participant in the prospective study had whole blood, serum and a nasopharyngeal or oropharyngeal swab collected by mobile phlebotomists. Participants in the prospective study had the option to provide additional blood draws and questionnaires over an approximately 2-month period. Prospective study blood samples were shipped either frozen or at room temperature before DNA extraction. Relative to germline, V is missing 3 bases and J is missing 3 bases, with 5 bases of the junction outside any gene match. CDR1 and CDR2 are drawn from the germline V gene: KGHSH, LQKENI. CDR3 length: 15 amino acids, cysteine to phenylalanine. The sequence is cut down to CDR3 DNA, 45 bases in frame from base 1.

The sample consisted of PBMCs or T cells enriched from blood (not recorded which). The origin of this receptor is a woman aged 55-69 years who had recovered from COVID-19. This sequence uses TRBV18 and TRBJ1-2; TRBD1 lines up with 9 middle nucleotides. The DNA sequence is TGTGCCAGCTCACCGTTGGGACAGGGAGACTATGGCTACACCTTC. It codes for CASSPLGQGDYGYTF.